The 26 T cell receptor beta chains reported below all come from one sample, sequenced in a study of OX40 agonist ivuxolimab in advanced cancers. Sequencing was performed with immunoSEQ multiplex PCR; in TCRdb, only in-frame clones are kept and a portion is missing. The table lists around 46,000 clones, 75% to 95% of them singletons. This material consisted of CD4+ or CD8+ T cells sorted from blood, taken in a trial of the OX40 agonist ivuxolimab. These receptors came from an adult with an advanced solid tumor such as melanoma, head and neck, liver or kidney cancer.

The rearrangement links TRBV7-2 to TRBJ2-1; D tentatively fits TRBD1 or TRBD2 (5 bases each). The germline CDR1 and CDR2 sequences are SGHTA and FQGNSA. V was pared by 2 bases and J by 1 base, with 9 bases between. This CDR3 region has 15 residues. For the CDR3, the DNA is TGTGCCAGCAGCTTAAGGGGAGTTTCCTACAATGAGCAGTTCTTC. Protein product: CASSLRGVSYNEQFF. Supplemented by reference TRBV7-2 and TRBJ2-1, the full variable domain reads GAGVSQSPSNKVTEKGKDVELRCDPISGHTALYWYRQSLGQGLEFLIYFQGNSAPDKSGLPSDRFSAERTGGSVSTLTIQRTQQEDSAVYLCASSLRGVSYNEQFFGPGTRLTVL.

This chain links TRBV29-1 with TRBJ1-1, with D tentatively TRBD1 (6 bases). Germline V gene lookup returns CDR1 SQVTM and CDR2 ANQGSEA. V was pared by 1 base and J by 0 bases, with 9 bases between. The CDR3 is made up of 14 amino acids. DNA for the CDR3: TGCAGCGTTGAAGCCGGACAGATGAACACTGAAGCTTTCTTT. This encodes CSVEAGQMNTEAFF.

The chain is built from TRBV11-2 and TRBJ2-7; no clear D. The CDR3 has 13 residues. CDR1 is SGHAT and CDR2 is FQNNGV in the germline V gene. Trimming shortened V by 2 bases and J by 3 bases, and 8 bases separated the two germline ends. As DNA, the CDR3 is TGTGCCAGCAGCTTATCTACATACTACGAGCAGTACTTC. Its translation: CASSLSTYYEQYF.

This clone was seen a handful of times. The chain combines TRBV27 with TRBJ2-5; 9 nucleotides agree with TRBD2. Germline trimming cut 4 bases from V and 5 bases from J; bases unmatched to any gene: 5. This CDR3 is built from 14 residues. CDR1 is MNHEY, CDR2 SMNVEV, per germline (reference sequence). The CDR3 here is CASSWGLASETQYF. The CDR3, as DNA: TGTGCCAGCAGTTGGGGACTAGCCTCGGAGACCCAGTACTTC.

The chain links TRBV6-5 to TRBJ1-2, with D possibly matching TRBD1 (6 bases). This CDR3 has 16 amino acids. V lost 1 base, J lost 8 bases, and 20 bases lay in between. Germline CDR1 reads MNHEY; CDR2 reads SVGAGI. Written as DNA, the CDR3 is TGTGCCAGCAGTTACTTGCCCAACAGGGCAGGTGACGGCTACACCTTC. It translates to CASSYLPNRAGDGYTF.

The chain employs TRBV27 and TRBJ1-1; D not certain. CDR3 length: 13 amino acids. CDR1 is MNHEY, CDR2 SMNVEV, per germline (reference sequence). The germline V and J ends were trimmed by 4 bases and 0 bases, with 6 bases remaining between them. This CDR3 is CASSYKVNTEAFF. As DNA, the CDR3 is TGTGCCAGCAGTTACAAAGTGAACACTGAAGCTTTCTTT.

The CDR3 sequence: CASSDLKATEWSNTGELFF. As DNA, the CDR3 is TGTGCCAGCAGTGACCTCAAGGCGACGGAATGGTCGAACACCGGGGAGCTGTTTTTT. The chain links TRBV6-1 to TRBJ2-2; no definite D call. Per the germline V gene, CDR1 is MNHNS and CDR2 is SASEGT. Trimming stripped 3 bases from V and 0 bases from J, with 20 bases between. The CDR3 loop spans 19 amino acids.

Comment on this clone: A read error may produce the germline difference seen at one junction end. The chain is built from TRBV7-7 and TRBJ2-1, with 11 nucleotides matching TRBD2. This CDR3 is built from 17 residues. From germline, CDR1 is SSHAT and CDR2 FNYEAQ (reference sequence). In DNA form, the CDR3 reads TGTGCTAGCAGCGCCGCTAGCGGGAGGTTTGCTTACAATGAGCAGTTCTTC. It yields the protein CASSAASGRFAYNEQFF.

V and J are TRBV19 and TRBJ2-7; D is unclear. Trimming removed 2 bases at V and 0 bases at J, with 8 bases between. Per germline, CDR1 LNHDA and CDR2 SQIVND (reference sequence). The CDR3 runs to 14 residues. DNA of the CDR3: TGTGCCAGTAGTATATCGGGTGCCTCCTACGAGCAGTACTTC. It codes for CASSISGASYEQYF. The complete variable domain, with remaining parts taken from reference TRBV19 and TRBJ2-7, reads DGGITQSPKYLFRKEGQNVTLSCEQNLNHDAMYWYRQDPGQGLRLIYYSQIVNDFQKGDIAEGYSVSREKKESFPLTVTSAQKNPTAFYLCASSISGASYEQYFGPGTRLTVT.

This rearrangement joins TRBV27 to TRBJ2-1; 7 bases are a match to TRBD1. This CDR3 contains 16 residues. CDR1 is MNHEY and CDR2 is SMNVEV in the germline V gene (reference sequence). Unmatched junction bases numbered 11, after V lost 0 bases and J lost 9 bases. CDR3 in DNA: TGTGCCAGCAGTTTATCCCCGCGACAGGGCTATAGTGAGCAGTTCTTC. It translates to CASSLSPRQGYSEQFF.

The chain joins TRBV9 to TRBJ2-1, with D possibly matching TRBD2 (6 bases). This CDR3 has 15 amino acids. Germline assignment: CDR1 SGDLS and CDR2 YYNGEE. V was pared by 3 bases and J by 6 bases, with 16 bases between. CDR3 in amino acids: CASSARLDSGNEQFF. In nucleotides, the CDR3 is TGTGCCAGCAGCGCCCGACTAGATTCGGGCAATGAGCAGTTCTTC.

V is TRBV18 and J is TRBJ1-2; TRBD1 matches at 7 bases. This CDR3 spans 16 amino acids. From germline, CDR1 is KGHSH and CDR2 LQKENI. J was trimmed by 2 bases and V by 2 bases; bases with no gene match: 8. The CDR3 DNA is TGTGCCAGCTCACCAGGACGGGACAGCGTAAACTATGGCTACACCTTC. Protein sequence: CASSPGRDSVNYGYTF.

V gene TRBV7-6 combines with J gene TRBJ2-1, with a possible D match to TRBD2 (6 bases). CDR3 size: 15 residues. From germline, CDR1 is SGHVS and CDR2 FNYEAQ. The germline V and J ends were trimmed by 6 bases and 9 bases, with 21 bases remaining between them. CDR3 sequence: CASSQYTEGKTEQFF. The CDR3 DNA is TGTGCCAGCAGTCAATATACGGAGGGGAAAACTGAGCAGTTCTTC.

The V gene is TRBV5-4, the J gene TRBJ2-7, with D perhaps matching TRBD1 (6 bases). The CDR3 extends over 13 amino acids. Germline CDR1 reads SGHNT; CDR2 reads YYREEE (reference sequence). Trimming took 4 bases from V and 5 from J, leaving 13 bases between them. CDR3 in amino acids: CASSLGGGNEQYF. For the CDR3, the DNA is TGTGCCAGCAGCCTTGGGGGCGGAAACGAGCAGTACTTC.

This rearrangement joins TRBV9 to TRBJ1-4, with 9 bases lining up with TRBD1. Losses at the gene ends were 4 bases for V and 0 bases for J; bases not matched to a gene: 7. The CDR3 extends over 17 amino acids. CDR1 and CDR2 (germline): SGDLS, YYNGEE. DNA for the CDR3: TGTGCCAGCAGCCCGGAGGGACAGGGTTCAACTAATGAAAAACTGTTTTTT. Encoded protein: CASSPEGQGSTNEKLFF.

The chain joins TRBV27 to TRBJ1-4, with D possibly being TRBD1 (5 bases). This CDR3 region has 15 residues. Germline CDR1 and CDR2: MNHEY and SMNVEV (reference sequence). Trimming cost V 2 bases and J 8 bases, with 15 bases left between them. CDR3 residues: CASSLGVRVGEKLFF. For the CDR3, the DNA is TGTGCCAGCAGTTTAGGGGTCAGGGTGGGGGAAAAACTGTTTTTT.

CDR3 sequence: CASTTSPYNEQFF. In DNA form, the CDR3 reads TGTGCCAGCACGACTAGCCCCTACAATGAGCAGTTCTTC. The rearrangement joins TRBV27 to TRBJ2-1, with 7 bases lining up with TRBD2. From germline, CDR1 is MNHEY and CDR2 SMNVEV (reference sequence). This CDR3 has 13 residues. Unmatched junction bases numbered 2, after V lost 7 bases and J lost 2 bases.

The rearrangement joins TRBV19 to TRBJ2-6, with D hard to call. Germline V gives CDR1 LNHDA, CDR2 SQIVND (reference sequence). This CDR3 spans 15 amino acids. Trimming took 3 bases from V and 0 from J, leaving 6 bases between them. The CDR3 reads CASSISFSGANVLTF. The CDR3, as DNA: TGTGCCAGTAGTATTTCGTTCTCTGGGGCCAACGTCCTGACTTTC.

The chain recombines TRBV15 with TRBJ1-3; tentatively, D is TRBD1 (5 bases). The CDR3 loop spans 18 amino acids. V shed 0 bases and J shed 1 base, with 16 bases lying between them. Germline V CDR1 and CDR2: LNHNV, YYDKDF (reference sequence). The CDR3 DNA follows: TGTGCCACCAGCAGAGAATTCGGGACGGCAAAATCTGGAAACACCATATATTTT. It specifies CATSREFGTAKSGNTIYF.

The chain is built from TRBV19 and TRBJ2-2; D is unclear. CDR3 size: 15 residues. V lost 9 bases to trimming and J lost 3 bases, with 17 bases between them. CDR1 is LNHDA, CDR2 SQIVND, per germline (reference sequence). This chain's CDR3 is CASETGLGDTGELFF. The CDR3 nucleotides are TGTGCCAGCGAGACGGGTCTCGGAGACACCGGGGAGCTGTTTTTT.

This CDR3 is CASSREGRWTEAFF. CDR3 bases: TGTGCCAGCAGTAGGGAGGGACGGTGGACTGAAGCTTTCTTT. The chain carries TRBV6-5 and TRBJ1-1; D might be TRBD1 (5 bases). The CDR3 sequence is 14 residues long. Germline values: CDR1 MNHEY, CDR2 SVGAGI. V was cut by 5 bases and J by 5 bases, with 15 bases left in between.

The chain couples TRBV7-9 to TRBJ2-5, with D maybe TRBD2 (5 bases). In germline, CDR1 is SEHNR, CDR2 FQNEAQ (reference sequence). Trimming shortened V by 1 base and J by 4 bases, and 7 bases separated the two germline ends. This CDR3 is built from 13 residues. As DNA, the CDR3 is TGTGCCAGCAGCTTAGATGCGGGAGAGACCCAGTACTTC. Protein product: CASSLDAGETQYF.

V and J are TRBV7-9 and TRBJ1-1; D is unclear. With 1 base removed from V and 5 bases from J, the gap between germline ends came to 14 bases. The CDR3 sequence is 15 residues long. The V gene's germline CDR1 is SEHNR and CDR2 FQNEAQ (reference sequence). The CDR3 DNA reads as TGTGCCAGCAGCTTAGTACAGTCCTCAAGGACTGAAGCTTTCTTT. Translating it yields CASSLVQSSRTEAFF.

The J gene is TRBJ2-1, the V gene TRBV4-3; no clear D. This CDR3 contains 16 residues. Germline V CDR1 and CDR2: LGHNA, YSLEER. Trimming shortened V by 1 base and J by 2 bases, and 12 bases separated the two germline ends. In DNA form, the CDR3 reads TGCGCCAGCAGCCAAGCTGGCGTAACCCCCTACAATGAGCAGTTCTTC. Protein product: CASSQAGVTPYNEQFF.

This chain connects TRBV6-4 to TRBJ2-1, with 7 bases that match TRBD1. Germline CDR1 is MRHNA and CDR2 is SNTAGT. CDR3 length: 14 amino acids. The junction had 5 bases not matched to a gene; V was cut back by 6 bases and J by 3 bases. The CDR3 here is CASSPGTDYNEQFF. In DNA form, the CDR3 reads TGTGCCAGCAGCCCCGGGACAGACTACAATGAGCAGTTCTTC.

V and J are TRBV19 and TRBJ2-1; either TRBD1 or TRBD2 may supply D (5 bases each). The germline V and J ends were trimmed by 3 bases and 2 bases, with 11 bases remaining between them. The V gene's germline CDR1 is LNHDA and CDR2 SQIVND (reference sequence). This CDR3 is built from 15 residues. The CDR3 nucleotides read TGTGCCAGTAGTATTTCAGGGAGCCCCTACAATGAGCAGTTCTTC. It translates to CASSISGSPYNEQFF.